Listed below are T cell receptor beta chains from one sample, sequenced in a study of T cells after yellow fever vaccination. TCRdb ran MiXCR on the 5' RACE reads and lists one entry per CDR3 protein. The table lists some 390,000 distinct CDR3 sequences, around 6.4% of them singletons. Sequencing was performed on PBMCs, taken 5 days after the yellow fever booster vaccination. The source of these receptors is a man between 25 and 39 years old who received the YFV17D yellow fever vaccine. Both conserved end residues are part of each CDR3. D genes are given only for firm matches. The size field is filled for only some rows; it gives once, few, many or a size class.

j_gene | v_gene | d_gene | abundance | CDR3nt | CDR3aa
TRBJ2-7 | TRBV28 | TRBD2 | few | TGTGCCAGCAGTTTCCGGACTAGCGGGAGCTCCTACGAGCAGTACTTC | CASSFRTSGSSYEQYF
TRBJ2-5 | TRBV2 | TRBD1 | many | TGTGCCAGCAGTGACAGGACAGGGCCCCAAGAGACCCAGTACTTC | CASSDRTGPQETQYF
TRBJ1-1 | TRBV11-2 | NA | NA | TGTGCCAGCAGCTTAGGGGAGAGTACGAGAGCTTTCTTT | CASSLGESTRAFF
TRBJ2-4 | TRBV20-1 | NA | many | TGCAGTGCTAGACAGGGGATGTCAAACATTCAGTACTTC | CSARQGMSNIQYF
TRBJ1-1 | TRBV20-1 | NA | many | TGCAGTGCTAGTCAGTATAGCCAGTGGGACACTGAAGCTTTCTTT | CSASQYSQWDTEAFF
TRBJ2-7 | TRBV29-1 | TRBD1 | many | TGCAGCGTTCGAGGGACAGGTGAGACCGAGCAGTACTTC | CSVRGTGETEQYF
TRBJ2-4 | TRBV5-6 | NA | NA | TGTGCCAGCAGCCCCCCGATGATCTGCTGGAAATACTTC | CASSPPMICWKYF
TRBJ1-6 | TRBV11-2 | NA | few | TGTGCCAGCAGCCTGATTGGGGTAAACTCCTATAATTCACCCCTCCACTTT | CASSLIGVNSYNSPLHF
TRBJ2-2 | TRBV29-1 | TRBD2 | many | TGCAGCGTTCCGGGACTAGCGAGCACCGGGGAGCTGTTTTTT | CSVPGLASTGELFF
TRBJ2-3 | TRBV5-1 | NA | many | TGCGCCAGCAGCCCACACGTGGAGGGCACAGATACGCAGTATTTT | CASSPHVEGTDTQYF
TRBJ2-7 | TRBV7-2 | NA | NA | TGTGCCAGCAGCCAACTAGGTTTAACCTACGAGCAGTACTTC | CASSQLGLTYEQYF
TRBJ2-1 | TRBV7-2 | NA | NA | TGTGCCAGCAGCCCTTCGGGGGCACGGGAGCAGTTCTTC | CASSPSGAREQFF
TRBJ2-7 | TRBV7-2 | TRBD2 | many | TGTGCCAGCAGAATTAGCGGGAGTAGTCCCTACGAGCAGTACTTC | CASRISGSSPYEQYF
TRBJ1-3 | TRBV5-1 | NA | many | TGCGCCAGCAGCTTGAACGCCCTTCAAGGAAACACCATATATTTT | CASSLNALQGNTIYF
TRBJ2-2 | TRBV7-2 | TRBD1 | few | TGTGCCAGCAGAGAGGACAGGATCGTCACCGGGGAGCTGTTTTTT | CASREDRIVTGELFF
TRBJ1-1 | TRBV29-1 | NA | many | TGCAGCGCGTACAGGGTGAACACTGAAGCTTTCTTT | CSAYRVNTEAFF
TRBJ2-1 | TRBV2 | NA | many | TGTGCCACCAGCCGGTGGCAAGAACATGAGCAGTTCTTC | CATSRWQEHEQFF
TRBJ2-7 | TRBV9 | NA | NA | TGTGCCAGCAGCGCTGACGATTGGCAGCAGTACTTC | CASSADDWQQYF
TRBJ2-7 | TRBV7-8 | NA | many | TGTGCCAGCAGCTTAACGCTGGGCGAGCAGTACTTC | CASSLTLGEQYF
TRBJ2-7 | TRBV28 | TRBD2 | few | TGTGCCACCCTTGGAAGGCGGGAGTTTCCCTACGAGCAGTACTTC | CATLGRREFPYEQYF
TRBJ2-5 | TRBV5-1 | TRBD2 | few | TGCGCCAGCAGCTTGGCCGGGAGGGATGAGACCCAGTACTTC | CASSLAGRDETQYF
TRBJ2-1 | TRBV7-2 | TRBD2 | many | TGTGCCAGCAGGTCGTGGAGCGGGAGGGATGAGCAGTTCTTC | CASRSWSGRDEQFF